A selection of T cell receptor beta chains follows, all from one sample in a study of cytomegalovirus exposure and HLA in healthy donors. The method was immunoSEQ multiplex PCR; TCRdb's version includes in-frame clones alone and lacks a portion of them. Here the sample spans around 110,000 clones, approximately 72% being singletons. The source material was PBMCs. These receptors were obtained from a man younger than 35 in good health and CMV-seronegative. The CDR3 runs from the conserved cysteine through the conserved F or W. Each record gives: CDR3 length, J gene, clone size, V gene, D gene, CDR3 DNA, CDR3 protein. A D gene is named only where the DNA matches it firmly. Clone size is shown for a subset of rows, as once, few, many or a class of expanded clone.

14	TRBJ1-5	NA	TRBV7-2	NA	TGTGCCAGCAGCTTAGGGCAGTTCAATCAGCCCCAGCATTTT	CASSLGQFNQPQHF
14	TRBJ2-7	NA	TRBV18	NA	TGTGCCAGCTCACCACCATCCAAGCCCTACGAGCAGTACTTC	CASSPPSKPYEQYF
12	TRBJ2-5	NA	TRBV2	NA	TGTGCCAGCAGTTTGGAAGCGGAGACCCAGTACTTC	CASSLEAETQYF
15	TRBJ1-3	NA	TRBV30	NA	TGTGCCTGGAGAGAGGACACGTTCTCTGGAAACACCATATATTTT	CAWREDTFSGNTIYF
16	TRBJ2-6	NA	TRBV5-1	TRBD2	TGCGCCAGCCGGGGGGGCCAGGGGTCTGGGGCCAACGTCCTGACTTTC	CASRGGQGSGANVLTF
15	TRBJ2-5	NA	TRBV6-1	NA	TGTGCCAGCAGTGAATCGCCCAGGGGTGAGGAGACCCAGTACTTC	CASSESPRGEETQYF
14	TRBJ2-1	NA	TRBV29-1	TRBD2	TGCAGCGTTGAAGGGCGGGGGATTAGGGGTGAGCAGTTCTTC	CSVEGRGIRGEQFF
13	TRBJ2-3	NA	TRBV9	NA	TGTGCCAGCAGCGACCCTGGGGGGGATACGCAGTATTTT	CASSDPGGDTQYF
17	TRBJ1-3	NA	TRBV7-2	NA	TGTGCCAGCAGCTTAGATAGTCGCACGATCTCTGGAAACACCATATATTTT	CASSLDSRTISGNTIYF
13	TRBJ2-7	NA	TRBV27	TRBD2	TGTGCCAGCAGCCCCGCGGGGGACTACGAGCAGTACTTC	CASSPAGDYEQYF
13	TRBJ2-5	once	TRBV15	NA	TGTGCCACCAGCAGAGCCGAGGAGGGGACCCAGTACTTC	CATSRAEEGTQYF
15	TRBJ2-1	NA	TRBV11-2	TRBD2	TGTGCCAGCAGCCCTGCTCGCGGGGGTAACAATGAGCAGTTCTTC	CASSPARGGNNEQFF
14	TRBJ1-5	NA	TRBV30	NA	TGTGCCTGGAGTGTAAACCCAGGCAATCAGCCCCAGCATTTT	CAWSVNPGNQPQHF
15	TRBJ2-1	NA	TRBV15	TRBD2	TGTGCCACCAGCGATCCTAGCGGGATCCTATATGAGCAGTTCTTC	CATSDPSGILYEQFF
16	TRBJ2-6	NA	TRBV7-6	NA	TGTGCCAGCAGCGCCCGACGGGACTCTGGGGCCAACGTCCTGACTTTC	CASSARRDSGANVLTF
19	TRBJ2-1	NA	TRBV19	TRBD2	TGTGCCAGTAGGGGAAACGCGGCGGGAGGCCCCAGCTCCTACAATGAGCAGTTCTTC	CASRGNAAGGPSSYNEQFF
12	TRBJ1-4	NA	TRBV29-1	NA	TGCAGCGTTCAGGGGACTAATGAAAAACTGTTTTTT	CSVQGTNEKLFF
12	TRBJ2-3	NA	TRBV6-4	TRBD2	TGTGCCAGCAGACTAGCGGGAGATACGCAGTATTTT	CASRLAGDTQYF